The present T cell receptor (beta chain) was sequenced within a study of blood T cell repertoires in COVID-19 (TCRdb year 2020). Regarding the research as a whole: Samples covering the acute and convalescent phases of COVID-19 were provided by collaborators in the United States, Italy and Spain. The material from the prospective study consisted of cDNA or gDNA derived from T cells, B-cell-depleted T cells, or PBMCs. Where available, HLA class I and class II types were taken from metadata supplied by the sample provider and were not determined by assay-based typing. The dataset comprised deeply sampled blood TCRbeta repertoires from subjects exposed to, actively infected with, or recovered from COVID-19. A freely available public database, intended as a resource for researchers studying the immune response to SARS-CoV-2, is where the repertoires were released. The samples were drawn from two sources: the first 160 participants of the ongoing ImmuneRACE study, and 1,000 to 1,500 subjects contributed by 6 global collaborators. Sample metadata almost always included a de-identified subject ID, COVID-19 status, age in years and sex. Points the paper makes about the study in general: Clinical and demographic metadata were provided uncurated, with the amount varying by source and participant.

The immunoSEQ Assay, a bias-controlled multiplex PCR, was used to amplify TCRbeta CDR3 regions from genomic DNA. In the source study's methods: The number of nucleated cells in each sample was estimated from the amplification of reference gene primers within the assay. To quantify the absolute abundance of each unique TCRbeta CDR3 rearrangement, sequence reads were collapsed and filtered. For each sample, productive Simpson clonality was calculated as the square root of Simpson's diversity index over productive rearrangements. The source is immuneACCESS, and TCRdb retained only in-frame sequences with V and J called. Part of the clones is not carried over; for the studies checked, unresolved V genes explain less than half of this, and the remainder is unexplained. V and J calls and clone size come straight from that table; D and trimming were deduced from the DNA. For this sample there are 100,000 to 150,000 clones; 80% to 85% appear just once. The ten largest clones represent 1.4% to 1.5% of the sample.

The germline V gene supplies CDR1 SGHRS and CDR2 YFSETQ. The CDR3 has 16 amino acids, counting the end cysteine and phenylalanine. Just the 48-base CDR3 DNA is kept, in frame starting at base 1. The germline V end is reduced by 1 base and the J end by 5 bases; junction bases left unmatched: 5. Concerning this clone: It lacks a known antigen. It has no much larger one-base neighbor in the sample; base qualities were not kept.

Whole blood was collected in K2EDTA tubes by collaborating institutions according to the institutions' own protocols. Collaborator samples were shipped for TCRbeta analysis as frozen whole blood, isolated PBMCs, or DNA extracted from either sample type. The rearrangement combines TRBV5-1 with TRBJ1-6; the central 8 bases match TRBD1. The origin of this receptor is a man between 60 and 75 years old with acute or convalescent COVID-19. Sequenced input: peripheral blood. In nucleotide form, the sequence is TGCGCCAGCAGCTTGAGGGGGACAGGAGATAATTCACCCCTCCACTTT. Its protein product is CASSLRGTGDNSPLHF.